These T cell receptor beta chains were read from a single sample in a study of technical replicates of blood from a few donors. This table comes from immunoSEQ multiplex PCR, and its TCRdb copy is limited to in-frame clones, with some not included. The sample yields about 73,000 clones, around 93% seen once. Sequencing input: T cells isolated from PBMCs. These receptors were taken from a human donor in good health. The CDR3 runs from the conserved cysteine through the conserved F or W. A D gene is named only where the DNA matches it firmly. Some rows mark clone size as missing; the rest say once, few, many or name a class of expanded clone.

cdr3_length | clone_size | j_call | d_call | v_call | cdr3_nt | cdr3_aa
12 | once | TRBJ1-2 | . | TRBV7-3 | TGTGCCAGCAACCTTGGGGGCTGGGGCTACACCTTC | CASNLGGWGYTF
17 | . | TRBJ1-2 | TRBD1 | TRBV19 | TGTGCCAGTAGTATGGATACAGGGGATTATCGTGGCTATGGCTACACCTTC | CASSMDTGDYRGYGYTF
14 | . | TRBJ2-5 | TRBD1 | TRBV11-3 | TGTGCCAGCAGCCCTCGACAGGGAAGTGAGACCCAGTACTTC | CASSPRQGSETQYF
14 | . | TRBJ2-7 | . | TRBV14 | TGTGCCAGCAGCCCTTGGGGCATCCTCTACGAGCAGTACTTC | CASSPWGILYEQYF
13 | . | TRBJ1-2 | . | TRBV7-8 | TGTGCCAGCAGCTTCGAGGGGGTGAATGGCTACACCTTC | CASSFEGVNGYTF
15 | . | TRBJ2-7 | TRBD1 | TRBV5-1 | TGCGCCAGCAGCTTGGTTGGGACAGGGCTCTACGAGCAGTACTTC | CASSLVGTGLYEQYF
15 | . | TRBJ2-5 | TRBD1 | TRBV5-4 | TGTGCCAGCAGCCAACCTCACAGGGGAGAAGAGACCCAGTACTTC | CASSQPHRGEETQYF
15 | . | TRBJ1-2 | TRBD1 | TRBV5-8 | TGTGCCAGCACCTTGACAGGGTTCCGAAACTATGGCTACACCTTC | CASTLTGFRNYGYTF
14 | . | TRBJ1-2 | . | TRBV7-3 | TGTGCCAGCAGCTCCTGTTTGACTGACTATGGCTACACCTTC | CASSSCLTDYGYTF
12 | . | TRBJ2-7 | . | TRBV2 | TGTGCCAGCAGACCACAGGGAGACGAGCAGTACTTC | CASRPQGDEQYF
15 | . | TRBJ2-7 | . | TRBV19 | TGTGCCAGTAGTATTACAGGGCTAGGAGACTACGAGCAGTACTTC | CASSITGLGDYEQYF
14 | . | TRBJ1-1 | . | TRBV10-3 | TGTGCCATCAGTGAGTGGGGAGGGAACACTGAAGCTTTCTTT | CAISEWGGNTEAFF
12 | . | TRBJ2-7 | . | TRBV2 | TGTGCCAGCAAGGTCCCGGGGTACGAGCAGTACTTC | CASKVPGYEQYF
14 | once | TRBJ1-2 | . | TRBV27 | TGTGCCAGCAGTGCACTACAGGGAGGGGGTGGCTACACCTTC | CASSALQGGGGYTF
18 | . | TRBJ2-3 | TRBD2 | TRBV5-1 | TGCGCCAGCAGCTTGGGAGGACTAGCGGGGGGCGGCACAGATACGCAGTATTTT | CASSLGGLAGGGTDTQYF
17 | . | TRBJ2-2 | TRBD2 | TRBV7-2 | TGTGCCAGCAGCAACCCCGGGACTAGCGGGAACACCGGGGAGCTGTTTTTT | CASSNPGTSGNTGELFF
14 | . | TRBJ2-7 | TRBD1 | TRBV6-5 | TGTGCCAGCAGAGACCGGGACAGGTACTACGAGCAGTACTTC | CASRDRDRYYEQYF
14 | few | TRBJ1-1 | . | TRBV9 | TGTGCCAGCAGCGCAGCGGGGAGGGGCACTGAAGCTTTCTTT | CASSAAGRGTEAFF